This T cell receptor beta chain stems from a study of cytomegalovirus exposure and HLA in healthy donors. Overall study: An early release of data contained roughly 90 million unique TCRs, which came from HLA-typed donors. Among 398 genotyped donors, around 80% fell in the Caucasian-associated ancestry cluster.

Germline-derived CDR1 and CDR2 are SGHTA and FQGNSA. V was clipped by 1 base and J by 11 bases, with 14 bases between them. The CDR3 is 13 amino acids. PCR primers comprised 60 Vbeta and 13 Jbeta primers. TCRdb's table, derived via immunoSEQ multiplex PCR, lists solely in-frame clones and lacks some. This sample's clone table lists fewer than 250,000 clones. Study-wide points: According to the study, roughly 160 TCR beta chains were cytomegalovirus-associated.

Concerning this clone: Its antigen remains unknown.

The clonotype was recovered from a woman between 25 and 40 years old in good health and CMV-seropositive. The sample comprised PBMCs. The chain employs TRBV7-2 and TRBJ2-5, with TRBD2 as a possible D gene (5 bases). The CDR3, as DNA: TGTGCCAGCAGCTTAGACAGTCACGGGGAGCAGTACTTC. Protein: CASSLDSHGEQYF.